The T cell receptor beta chain under discussion was sequenced for a study of blood T cell repertoires in COVID-19. About the research overall: Nucleic acid was either cDNA or gDNA, and it came from T cells, B-cell-depleted T cells, or PBMCs.

The table came from immunoSEQ multiplex PCR; TCRdb's copy has only in-frame clones and leaves some out. The sample includes roughly 45,000 clones, around 80% of them seen just once. The V gene's germline CDR1 is SQVTM and CDR2 ANQGSEA. V lost 6 bases and J lost 0; bases outside the gene matches: 2. This CDR3 contains 13 residues. The TCR originated in a woman aged 55-69 years with acute or convalescent COVID-19. The specimen was peripheral blood. The chain uses TRBV29-1 and TRBJ1-1; 9 nucleotides match TRBD1. The CDR3, as DNA: TGCAGCGTGGACAGGGGCCTGAACACTGAAGCTTTCTTT. Its translation is CSVDRGLNTEAFF.